The rows below give T cell receptor beta chains drawn from one sample of a study of shared clonotypes between healthy human individuals. TCRdb keeps only in-frame clones here, not all; method: immunoSEQ multiplex PCR. The table has about 1,500,000 clones, 95% to 97% seen once. Sequencing input: naive CD4+ T cells sorted from blood. All receptors come from a man aged 25-45 years in good health. CDR3s include the opening cysteine and the closing phenylalanine or tryptophan. Fields, in order: V gene, D gene, J gene, clone size, CDR3 protein, CDR3 DNA. D genes are given only for firm matches. Rows may omit the clone size; those that give it use once, few, many or a size class.

TRBV6-1	NA	TRBJ2-3	NA	CASSPEVLTDTQYF	TGTGCCAGCAGCCCTGAGGTTCTCACAGATACGCAGTATTTT
TRBV5-1	TRBD2	TRBJ2-7	NA	CASSLPSGREFKTAGYEQYF	TGCGCCAGCAGCCTGCCTAGCGGGAGGGAGTTCAAGACGGCCGGCTACGAGCAGTACTTC
TRBV10-3	NA	TRBJ2-7	NA	CAIKDSYTYEQYF	TGTGCCATCAAGGACAGCTACACCTACGAGCAGTACTTC
TRBV28	NA	TRBJ2-7	NA	CASSLKGGGRPYEQYF	TGTGCCAGCAGTTTAAAAGGGGGTGGGAGACCCTACGAGCAGTACTTC
TRBV18	NA	TRBJ1-5	NA	CASSPPGRTRDQPQHF	TGTGCCAGCTCACCCCCGGGACGAACGAGGGATCAGCCCCAGCATTTT
TRBV18	TRBD1	TRBJ2-5	NA	CASSPLGQGAGQETQYF	TGTGCCAGCTCACCATTGGGACAGGGGGCTGGCCAAGAGACCCAGTACTTC
TRBV5-1	TRBD1	TRBJ2-3	NA	CASSFGQGGDTQYF	TGCGCCAGCAGCTTCGGACAGGGAGGAGATACGCAGTATTTT
TRBV11-3	NA	TRBJ2-4	NA	CASSFLSRSIAKNIQYF	TGTGCCAGCAGCTTTCTTTCCAGATCCATAGCCAAAAACATTCAGTACTTC
TRBV7-2	TRBD1	TRBJ2-5	NA	CASSAQTGVTETQYF	TGTGCCAGCAGCGCGCAGACAGGGGTAACAGAGACCCAGTACTTC
TRBV15	NA	TRBJ2-3	NA	CATSRDNGRGDTQYF	TGTGCCACCAGCAGAGATAACGGGAGAGGGGATACGCAGTATTTT
TRBV10-1	TRBD2	TRBJ2-7	NA	CASSEGLSAGGVLYEQYF	TGCGCCAGCAGTGAGGGTTTATCGGCGGGAGGCGTACTGTACGAGCAGTACTTC
TRBV5-1	NA	TRBJ2-3	NA	CASSLRPADTQYF	TGCGCCAGCAGCTTGCGCCCGGCAGATACGCAGTATTTT
TRBV12-2	NA	TRBJ2-5	once	CASRLFRVNQETQYF	TGTGCAAGTCGACTCTTCCGGGTAAACCAAGAGACCCAGTACTTC
TRBV5-1	TRBD2	TRBJ2-1	NA	CASSPGAGGPPYNEQFF	TGCGCCAGCAGCCCGGGAGCGGGAGGACCCCCCTACAATGAGCAGTTCTTC
TRBV6-5	NA	TRBJ2-3	NA	CASSSRGLDTQYF	TGTGCCAGCAGTTCGAGGGGGTTAGATACGCAGTATTTT
TRBV15	TRBD1	TRBJ1-1	NA	CATSRDQGAATEAFF	TGTGCCACCAGCAGAGATCAGGGGGCGGCAACTGAAGCTTTCTTT
TRBV7-2	NA	TRBJ2-1	NA	CASSPNAVVGNEQFF	TGTGCCAGCAGCCCTAATGCGGTTGTGGGTAATGAGCAGTTCTTC